The clone carrying this T cell receptor (beta chain) was counted a single time. The antigen is not known. This CDR3 spans 13 amino acids. V dropped 6 bases and J dropped 1; count of bases not matched to a gene: 2. CDR1 and CDR2 (germline): LNHDA, SQIVND (reference sequence). These data originate in a study of Ad26.COV2.S vaccination and SARS-CoV-2 variants. Whole-study context: The donor participated in the COV1001 trial, in its Ad26.COV2.S arm. Overall study findings and caveats: Vaccinees displayed broader spike-specific TCR repertoires than placebo recipients. Breadth, reportedly substantial, characterized the spike-specific CD8+ and CD4+ T cell responses after vaccination.

Treatment noted: some 20 received Ad26.COV2.S at low or high dose, single or two shots; about five received placebo; per-sample allocation not given. Sampling was performed 63 days after the first vaccine or placebo injection. Clones were sequenced by immunoSEQ multiplex PCR, and TCRdb holds only the in-frame ones, with some missing. The repertoire holds about 350,000 clones, with approximately 81% as singletons. The starting material was peripheral blood, obtained in a trial of Ad26.COV2.S vaccine versus placebo. This sequence was found in a person aged 18-60 years who received the Ad26.COV2.S COVID-19 vaccine or a placebo. The V call is TRBV19, the J call TRBJ1-1; TRBD1 matches at 7 bases. CDR3: CASRRQGNTEAFF. DNA of the CDR3: TGTGCCAGTAGGCGACAGGGGAACACTGAAGCTTTCTTT. The full variable domain, with the rest looked up from reference TRBV19 and TRBJ1-1, is DGGITQSPKYLFRKEGQNVTLSCEQNLNHDAMYWYRQDPGQGLRLIYYSQIVNDFQKGDIAEGYSVSREKKESFPLTVTSAQKNPTAFYLCASRRQGNTEAFFGQGTRLTVV.